This T cell receptor beta chain was captured by sequencing in a study of T cells after yellow fever vaccination. Whole-study findings and limits: Most clones from primary vaccination resurfaced after the booster (around 97% CD4, less than 90% CD8).

TCRdb fed the 5' RACE reads into MiXCR, producing one record per CDR3 protein. The sample includes about 350,000 distinct CDR3 sequences, 7% to 9% of them seen just once. V was pared by 2 bases and J by 2 bases, with 4 bases of the junction left unmatched. Per germline, CDR1 SGHAT and CDR2 FQNNGV. The CDR3 totals 15 residues. This clonotype was seen a few times. Its antigen is unidentified. The sample here was PBMCs, taken about 41 days after the first yellow fever vaccination. The rearrangement links TRBV11-2 to TRBJ1-1; 8 bases agree with TRBD1. The receptor was isolated from a man between 18 and 29 years old who received the YFV17D yellow fever vaccine. This chain's CDR3 is CASSLLGTGNTEAFF. DNA of the CDR3: TGTGCCAGCAGCTTACTAGGGACAGGCAACACTGAAGCTTTCTTT.